This T cell receptor (beta chain) was found in a study of cytomegalovirus exposure and HLA in healthy donors. Study summary: Falling in the Caucasian-associated ancestry cluster were approximately 84% of a few hundred genotyped donors.

Primers included in the PCR were 60 Vbeta and 13 Jbeta primers. Assay: immunoSEQ multiplex PCR; the TCRdb copy retains only in-frame clones and omits some. The table has 120,000 to 150,000 clones, roughly 82% seen once; the top ten hold about 5.6%. Germline CDR1 reads MNHEY; CDR2 reads SMNVEV (reference sequence). V was pared by 6 bases and J by 4 bases, with 18 bases between. The CDR3 extends over 15 amino acids. The chain links TRBV27 to TRBJ1-2; D is possibly TRBD1 (6 bases). The sequenced sample consisted of PBMCs. This clonotype originated in a man aged 25 to 45 in good health and CMV-seropositive. CDR3 nucleotide sequence: TGTGCCAGCAGGACTCCAGGGGTTTCGGGCTATGGCTACACCTTC. Protein: CASRTPGVSGYGYTF.